The 22 T cell receptor beta chains given below trace back to one sample, sequenced in a study of CD8 T cells in ankylosing spondylitis. Whole-study findings and limits: In ankylosing spondylitis blood, a motif of roughly eight highly homologous TCR beta variants appeared characteristic.

Their recognized antigens are unknown. TCRdb called the 5' RACE reads again in MiXCR, with one record for every CDR3 protein. Among a few hundred thousand distinct CDR3 sequences, more than 20% were seen once, and the ten largest hold roughly a sixth. Sequenced sample: blood, either unsorted or a sorted T cell fraction (not recorded which). The receptors here all came from a male donor with ankylosing spondylitis.

This chain uses TRBV10-3 with TRBJ2-1, with D possibly TRBD2 on 6 matching bases. V lost 8 bases to trimming and J lost 4 bases, with 15 bases between them. Germline V gives CDR1 ENHRY, CDR2 SYGVKD. The CDR3 runs 14 residues. CDR3 bases: TGTGCCATCGGGGAAACTAGCAGTTACAATGAGCAGTTCTTC. Its translation is CAIGETSSYNEQFF.

In this sample, this clonotype turned up a few times. V usage is TRBV5-1 and J usage is TRBJ1-1, with 10 nucleotides matching TRBD1. The CDR3 covers 15 residues. V shed 4 bases and J 3 bases; nucleotides not matched to a gene: 6. Germline CDR1 SGHRS, CDR2 YFSETQ. CDR3 protein: CASSQGQGRHTEAFF. The CDR3 nucleotides are TGCGCCAGCAGCCAGGGACAGGGGAGACACACTGAAGCTTTCTTT.

This clonotype was counted at least ten times. V is TRBV18 and J is TRBJ2-1; TRBD2 aligns across 10 bases. Germline CDR1 and CDR2: KGHSH and LQKENI. The CDR3 has 19 amino acids. Trimming at V came to 2 bases and at J to 10 bases, leaving 20 bases not matched to a gene. The CDR3, as DNA: TGTGCCAGCTCACCAAGGCTAGCGGGAGCCGCCCGGGGTAATCACGAGCAGTTCTTC. Amino acid sequence: CASSPRLAGAARGNHEQFF.

The chain combines TRBV12-3 or TRBV12-4 with TRBJ2-1; D perhaps matches TRBD2 (6 bases). Trimming took 1 base from V and 9 from J, leaving 13 bases between them. This CDR3 region has 14 residues. CDR3 in DNA: TGTGCCAGCAGTTTAGTTCACTCCGGGGGTGAGCAGTTCTTC. Its translation is CASSLVHSGGEQFF.

Notes on this clonotype: Because the CDR3 is missing its conserved closing phenylalanine or tryptophan, this is likely a read error. This chain links TRBV5-1 with TRBJ1-1, with D unresolved. The CDR3 contains 13 residues. The ends were cut back, 5 bases at V and 3 bases at J, with 11 bases in the middle. From germline, CDR1 is SGHRS and CDR2 YFSETQ. DNA of the CDR3: TGCGCCAGCAGAGGAGACCTTGACACTGAAGCTTTCTCT. This codes for CASRGDLDTEAFS.

The chain employs TRBV5-5 and TRBJ2-1; D unresolved. Trimming cost V 3 bases and J 2 bases, with 12 bases left between them. Germline V CDR1 and CDR2: SGHKS, YYEKEE (reference sequence). CDR3 length: 15 amino acids. The CDR3 DNA sequence: TGTGCCAGCAGCTGGGTCGTCAGGCCCTACAATGAGCAGTTCTTC. This encodes CASSWVVRPYNEQFF.

The J gene is TRBJ2-7, the V gene TRBV7-3; TRBD2 aligns across 11 bases. CDR1 SGHTA and CDR2 FQGTGA come from the germline V gene. Unmatched junction bases numbered 3, after V lost 1 base and J lost 4 bases. The CDR3 loop spans 15 amino acids. CDR3 DNA: TGTGCCAGCAGCTTAAGGGCTAGCGGGAGGTACGAGCAGTACTTC. Amino acid sequence: CASSLRASGRYEQYF.

This clonotype was counted a few times. V gene TRBV12-3 or TRBV12-4 combines with J gene TRBJ1-4, with D uncertain. V was pared by 5 bases and J by 7 bases, with 8 bases between. This CDR3 has 12 residues. The CDR3 loop reads CASSGDTEKLFF. The CDR3 DNA reads TGTGCCAGCAGTGGCGACACTGAAAAACTGTTTTTT.

This clonotype was counted at least ten times. The junction and the germline gene differ at one end; a read error may be behind it. The V call is TRBV5-1, the J call TRBJ2-6; the D is unclear. CDR1 and CDR2 from the germline V gene are SGHRS and YFSETQ. This CDR3 spans 14 amino acids. The CDR3: CASSLYSGANVLTF. CDR3 DNA: TGTGCCAGCAGTTTGTACTCTGGGGCCAACGTCCTGACTTTC.

This chain connects TRBV29-1 to TRBJ2-2; 7 nucleotides match TRBD1. The germline CDR1 and CDR2 sequences are SQVTM and ANQGSEA. The CDR3 is 13 residues long. Germline trimming cut 1 base from V and 13 bases from J; bases unmatched to any gene: 9. The CDR3 region has the DNA TGCAGCGTTGAAGTTGCCACAGGGGAAGGGCTGTTTTTT. Amino acids: CSVEVATGEGLFF.

The chain employs TRBV20-1 and TRBJ1-1; D call uncertain. CDR3 length: 16 amino acids. The V gene's germline CDR1 is DFQATT and CDR2 SNEGSKA (reference sequence). With 4 bases removed from V and 0 bases from J, the gap between germline ends came to 18 bases. The CDR3 here is CSATYIDGEVNTEAFF. CDR3 DNA sequence: TGCAGTGCTACCTATATCGACGGAGAGGTGAACACTGAAGCTTTCTTT.

The V call is TRBV6-2 or TRBV6-3, the J call TRBJ2-1, with TRBD2 identical over 10 bases. The CDR3 length is 17 residues. Per germline, CDR1 MNHEY and CDR2 SVGEGT. Trimming cost V 4 bases and J 2 bases; bases outside gene matches: 8. CDR3 in amino acids: CASSSPTSGHTYNEQFF. The DNA of the CDR3 is TGTGCCAGCAGTTCCCCGACTAGCGGGCATACCTACAATGAGCAGTTCTTC.

This clonotype was observed a few times. The chain employs TRBV5-1 and TRBJ1-4; 9 positions match TRBD1. Losses at the gene ends were 0 bases for V and 8 bases for J; bases not matched to a gene: 5. The CDR3 extends over 15 amino acids. Germline lookup yields CDR1 SGHRS and CDR2 YFSETQ. CDR3 region: CASSLAGDREEKLFF. CDR3 DNA: TGCGCCAGCAGCTTGGCCGGGGACAGGGAAGAAAAACTGTTTTTT.

The chain combines TRBV20-1 with TRBJ2-1, with D perhaps TRBD2 (6 bases). V was cut by 0 bases and J by 4 bases, with 10 bases left in between. This CDR3 has 14 amino acids. CDR1 and CDR2 (germline): DFQATT, SNEGSKA (reference sequence). CDR3 sequence (DNA): TGCAGTGCTAGAGATGCGGGGCCGTACAATGAGCAGTTCTTC. This translates into CSARDAGPYNEQFF.

The chain couples TRBV20-1 to TRBJ2-2; 8 bases fit TRBD2. V lost 2 bases and J lost 5; bases outside the gene matches: 4. The CDR3 contains 14 residues. Germline CDR1 is DFQATT and CDR2 is SNEGSKA (reference sequence). CDR3 nucleotides: TGCAGTGCTAGACGGGAGGGGAGGACCGGGGAGCTGTTTTTT. This gives the protein CSARREGRTGELFF.

J is TRBJ1-4 and V is TRBV10-3; D ambiguous. Germline V lookup: CDR1 ENHRY, CDR2 SYGVKD. V lost 5 bases and J lost 8, with 15 bases in between. This CDR3 spans 14 amino acids. CDR3 protein: CAISSQAGEEKLFF. Written as DNA, the CDR3 is TGTGCCATCAGTTCCCAGGCCGGGGAGGAAAAACTGTTTTTT.

This chain joins TRBV5-1 and TRBJ2-1; D remains ambiguous. Trimming pared 2 bases from V and 5 bases from J, leaving 5 bases between. CDR1 is SGHRS and CDR2 is YFSETQ in the germline V gene. This CDR3 comprises 12 residues. This CDR3 reads CASSFADNEQFF. The CDR3 DNA is TGCGCCAGCAGCTTTGCAGACAATGAGCAGTTCTTC. Full variable domain (remainder filled in from reference TRBV5-1 and TRBJ2-1): KAGVTQTPRYLIKTRGQQVTLSCSPISGHRSVSWYQQTPGQGLQFLFEYFSETQRNKGNFPGRFSGRQFSNSRSEMNVSTLELGDSALYLCASSFADNEQFFGPGTRLTVL.

The rearrangement joins TRBV5-1 to TRBJ2-1; 12 bases align to TRBD2. The CDR3 has 14 amino acids. J gave up 4 bases and V 6 bases, and 2 bases lay outside the gene matches. The germline gives CDR1 SGHRS, CDR2 YFSETQ. CDR3 in amino acids: CASNLAGGYNEQFF. For the CDR3, the DNA is TGCGCCAGCAACCTAGCGGGAGGGTACAATGAGCAGTTCTTC.

This clonotype was seen at least ten times. The rearrangement uses TRBV10-3 and TRBJ2-7; 11 bases agree with TRBD2. V dropped 4 bases and J dropped 2; count of bases not matched to a gene: 10. The CDR3 runs to 17 residues. Germline loops: CDR1 ENHRY, CDR2 SYGVKD. DNA of the CDR3: TGTGCCATCAGTGTGACTAGCGGGATTGGCGCTACCTACGAGCAGTACTTC. It translates to CAISVTSGIGATYEQYF.

This clonotype has a handful of counts. This chain's CDR3 is CASAGNSYEQYF. The CDR3 DNA is TGTGCTTCCGCAGGGAACTCCTACGAGCAGTACTTC. This chain connects TRBV12-3 or TRBV12-4 to TRBJ2-7, with D perhaps matching TRBD1 (5 bases). CDR3 length: 12 residues.

The rearrangement links TRBV18 to TRBJ2-3; D is unresolved. Trimming stripped 0 bases from V and 1 base from J, with 5 bases between. CDR1 is KGHSH and CDR2 is LQKENI in the germline V gene. The CDR3 is 14 amino acids. The CDR3 sequence: CASSPPQRTDTQYF. In nucleotides, the CDR3 is TGTGCCAGCTCACCACCCCAGCGCACAGATACGCAGTATTTT.

In its sample, this clonotype was seen a few times. V gene TRBV12-3 or TRBV12-4 combines with J gene TRBJ2-7; D perhaps matches TRBD1 (5 bases). CDR3 length: 16 amino acids. V lost 6 bases, J lost 3 bases, and 21 bases lay in between. The CDR3 region has the DNA TGTGCCAGCAGCTATACCCTGGGGCGTCAGAACTACGAGCAGTACTTC. It codes for CASSYTLGRQNYEQYF.